One and the same sample provided the 17 T cell receptor beta chains below, sequenced in a study of shared clonotypes between healthy human individuals (dated by TCRdb to the early 2020s). Library preparation used the immunoSEQ multiplex PCR assay. The immuneACCESS repertoire file appears here via TCRdb, limited to in-frame rearrangements. These files lack a portion of the clones; in checked studies, under half of the deficit traces to unresolved V genes, and the cause of the others is not known. The sample table holds 2.3 million or so clones, of which approximately 95% were seen once. In total, the top ten clones hold approximately 0.4% of the sample. The sample taken for sequencing was naive CD4+ T cells from PBMCs. According to the study, the label for this sample's cell subset or site signals: CD45RA+ positively selected. These receptors all stem from a man aged 18 to 30 in good health. Some clones in this sample may be carry-over from other donors' samples.

This rearrangement joins TRBV4-1 to TRBJ2-2; 8 bases line up with TRBD1. CDR3 length: 14 amino acids. Germline loops: CDR1 MGHRA, CDR2 YSYEKL. J lost 9 bases, V lost 3 bases, and 6 bases had no gene match. CDR3 residues: CASSHRTGMWELFF. CDR3 nucleotides: TGCGCCAGCAGCCACCGGACAGGGATGTGGGAGCTGTTTTTT.

This clone was seen only once. The chain employs TRBV27 and TRBJ1-1, with 11 bases aligning to TRBD1. Trimming took 5 bases from V and 8 from J; bases not matched to a gene: 10. The length of the CDR3 is 15 residues. CDR1 is MNHEY and CDR2 is SMNVEV in the germline V gene (reference sequence). The CDR3 region is CASSLWGQGGLEAFF. In DNA form, the CDR3 reads TGTGCCAGCAGTCTCTGGGGACAGGGGGGTTTAGAAGCTTTCTTT.

DNA of the CDR3: TGCGCCAGCAGCTTGGCCCAGGGGGGTTCACCCCTCCACTTT. Its translation is CASSLAQGGSPLHF. This chain uses TRBV5-1 with TRBJ1-6, with 7 bases aligning to TRBD1. In germline, CDR1 is SGHRS, CDR2 YFSETQ. The CDR3 sequence is 14 residues long. V gave up 0 bases and J gave up 9 bases; unmatched junction bases: 3.

V is TRBV28 and J is TRBJ1-5; D is ambiguous. Germline CDR1 reads MDHEN; CDR2 reads SYDVKM. V was clipped by 6 bases and J by 7 bases, with 7 bases between them. This CDR3 is 11 amino acids long. CDR3 DNA: TGTGCCAGCAGCAACGAACAGCCCCAGCATTTT. Protein product: CASSNEQPQHF.

This chain uses TRBV11-2 with TRBJ2-1, with D possibly TRBD2 on 6 matching bases. From germline, CDR1 is SGHAT and CDR2 FQNNGV. The CDR3 is 14 residues long. Trimming removed 5 bases from V and 4 bases from J, with 12 bases in between. CDR3: CASSLLGLYNEQFF. In DNA, the CDR3 is TGTGCCAGCAGCCTACTGGGACTGTACAATGAGCAGTTCTTC.

The chain combines TRBV6-4 with TRBJ2-7; a possible D gene is TRBD2 (7 bases). This CDR3 is built from 16 residues. Trimming removed 6 bases at V and 2 bases at J, with 20 bases between. Germline V lookup: CDR1 MRHNA, CDR2 SNTAGT. CDR3 sequence: CASSPRGGASPYEQYF. For the CDR3, the DNA is TGTGCCAGCAGCCCAAGGGGGGGGGCGTCCCCCTACGAGCAGTACTTC.

This chain joins TRBV5-1 and TRBJ1-1; D not certain. The V end was cut by 7 bases, the J end by 8 bases, with 21 bases between. The CDR3 runs 14 residues. The germline gives CDR1 SGHRS, CDR2 YFSETQ. CDR3 coding DNA: TGCGCCAGCCGAGAGGGCAACCCATCTCCAGAAGCTTTCTTT. As protein: CASREGNPSPEAFF.

The chain couples TRBV30 to TRBJ1-4; the D gene is possibly TRBD1 (6 bases). The CDR3 spans 16 residues. The germline V and J ends were trimmed by 3 bases and 9 bases, with 23 bases remaining between them. Per the germline V gene, CDR1 is GTSNPN and CDR2 is SVGIG (reference sequence). CDR3 nucleotides: TGTGCCTGGAGCTCTTTTATCCTTCTGGGGACACAAAAACTGTTTTTT. Translating it yields CAWSSFILLGTQKLFF.

The gene calls are TRBV19 and TRBJ1-2; D ambiguous. CDR3 length equals 14 residues. The V and J ends lost 3 bases and 4 bases respectively, with 12 bases between them. Germline V gene data show CDR1 as LNHDA and CDR2 as SQIVND (reference sequence). CDR3 protein: CASSIGGVSYGYTF. The CDR3, as DNA: TGTGCCAGTAGTATTGGCGGGGTCTCCTATGGCTACACCTTC.

V is TRBV19 and J is TRBJ2-7; 12 nucleotides agree with TRBD2. Unmatched junction bases numbered 7, after V lost 4 bases and J lost 3 bases. The CDR3 is 16 amino acids. In germline, CDR1 is LNHDA, CDR2 SQIVND (reference sequence). CDR3 DNA sequence: TGTGCCAGTAGTAAAAAACGGACTAGCGGGATCTACGAGCAGTACTTC. Translating gives CASSKKRTSGIYEQYF.

The J gene is TRBJ2-7, the V gene TRBV18, with 8 bases fitting TRBD1. This CDR3 spans 14 amino acids. The V gene end was trimmed by 3 bases and the J gene end by 7 bases; junction bases not matched to a gene: 8. Germline CDR1 KGHSH, CDR2 LQKENI. CDR3 loop: CASSPGQALGEQYF. The CDR3 DNA is TGTGCCAGCTCACCGGGACAGGCGCTCGGGGAGCAGTACTTC.

This chain connects TRBV7-9 to TRBJ2-5, with D unresolved. Between the trimmed V and J ends, which lost 6 bases and 5 bases, there was a span of 13 bases. The CDR3 length is 13 residues. Germline V gene sequence: CDR1 SEHNR, CDR2 FQNEAQ (reference sequence). CDR3 DNA: TGTGCCAGCAGTTCACTGTGGCGTGAGACCCAGTACTTC. It encodes CASSSLWRETQYF.

The chain carries TRBV11-2 and TRBJ1-2, with D tentatively TRBD1 (5 bases). This CDR3 has 15 residues. Trimming took 4 bases from V and 2 from J, leaving 14 bases between them. The V gene's germline CDR1 is SGHAT and CDR2 FQNNGV. Written as DNA, the CDR3 is TGTGCCAGCAGCTCCCCTCGACAGAGAAACTATGGCTACACCTTC. Translating it yields CASSSPRQRNYGYTF.

This chain links TRBV5-1 with TRBJ2-1, with 13 bases lining up with TRBD2. CDR3 length: 14 amino acids. The ends lost 2 bases at V and 10 bases at J; junction bases unmatched: 3. Germline V lookup: CDR1 SGHRS, CDR2 YFSETQ. CDR3 residues: CASSFGLAGDEQFF. CDR3 DNA: TGCGCCAGCAGCTTTGGACTAGCGGGAGACGAGCAGTTCTTC.

The rearrangement links TRBV2 to TRBJ1-2, with TRBD1 matching 8 bases. V lost 5 bases, J lost 5 bases, and 4 bases stayed unmatched. The CDR3 covers 13 residues. Germline lookup yields CDR1 SNHLY and CDR2 FYNNEI. The CDR3 sequence is CASSQGAPYGYTF. The CDR3 DNA is TGTGCCAGCAGTCAGGGGGCGCCTTATGGCTACACCTTC.

This clone was seen only once. The CDR3 loop reads CSVGQGNPEGYTF. The CDR3 coding sequence is TGCAGCGTTGGACAGGGCAATCCAGAGGGCTACACCTTC. V is TRBV29-1 and J is TRBJ1-2; 7 positions agree with TRBD1. V lost 4 bases, J lost 8 bases, and 10 bases stayed unmatched. Germline CDR1 reads SQVTM; CDR2 reads ANQGSEA. CDR3 length: 13 residues.

V and J are TRBV28 and TRBJ1-4; no reliable D call. The length of the CDR3 is 17 residues. Trimming stripped 6 bases from V and 0 bases from J, with 17 bases between. Germline CDR1 and CDR2: MDHEN and SYDVKM. The CDR3 region is CASRNPRVGTTNEKLFF. CDR3 coding DNA: TGTGCCAGCAGAAACCCTCGAGTGGGGACAACTAATGAAAAACTGTTTTTT. The whole variable domain, filled in from reference TRBV28 and TRBJ1-4, reads DVKVTQSSRYLVKRTGEKVFLECVQDMDHENMFWYRQDPGLGLRLIYFSYDVKMKEKGDIPEGYSVSREKKERFSLILESASTNQTSMYLCASRNPRVGTTNEKLFFGSGTQLSVL.